Following are 10 T cell receptor beta chains from one sample sequenced in a study of shared clonotypes between healthy human individuals. Profiled with immunoSEQ multiplex PCR; TCRdb holds only in-frame clones, not every one. The sample includes roughly 1,600,000 clones, approximately 98.5% of them seen just once. Specimen: naive CD4+ T cells sorted from blood. This sample's subset: CD45RA+ positively selected. The receptors originated from a man younger than 40 in good health.

V gene TRBV30 combines with J gene TRBJ2-3; unclear D gene. Trimming removed 8 bases from V and 3 bases from J, with 15 bases in between. From germline, CDR1 is GTSNPN and CDR2 SVGIG (reference sequence). The CDR3 extends over 13 amino acids. The CDR3 sequence: CARRAGATDTQYF. Written as DNA, the CDR3 is TGTGCCCGACGGGCTGGCGCGACAGATACGCAGTATTTT.

The CDR3 loop reads CASRGTRSTDTQYF. CDR3 nucleotide sequence: TGTGCCAGCAGGGGGACTAGATCCACAGATACGCAGTATTTT. The chain uses TRBV7-8 and TRBJ2-3; TRBD2 matches 8 bases. The CDR3 spans 14 residues. CDR1 is SGHVS, CDR2 FQNEAQ, per germline. V lost 6 bases, J lost 2 bases, and 4 bases stayed unmatched.

V gene TRBV5-1 combines with J gene TRBJ1-4; D unresolved. Germline loops: CDR1 SGHRS, CDR2 YFSETQ. The CDR3 is 14 amino acids. Trimming pared 0 bases from V and 4 bases from J, leaving 7 bases between. CDR3 coding DNA: TGCGCCAGCAGCTTGGGAGATTTTAATGAAAAACTGTTTTTT. Translated: CASSLGDFNEKLFF.

The chain joins TRBV18 to TRBJ2-1, with 14 bases lining up with TRBD2. With 5 bases clipped from V and 7 bases from J, the junction kept 10 bases outside the gene matches. CDR1 and CDR2 from the germline V gene are KGHSH and LQKENI. The CDR3 loop spans 17 amino acids. In DNA, the CDR3 is TGTGCCAGCTCATCTGGGACTAGCGGGAGCCCAAGGAATGAGCAGTTCTTC. Its translation is CASSSGTSGSPRNEQFF.

The rearrangement joins TRBV15 to TRBJ1-2; D unclear. From germline, CDR1 is LNHNV and CDR2 YYDKDF (reference sequence). The CDR3 loop spans 13 amino acids. V dropped 1 base and J dropped 7 bases, with 10 bases sitting between them. The CDR3 DNA is TGTGCCACCAGCAGAGTCGGACCTTCTGGCTACACCTTC. Amino acid sequence: CATSRVGPSGYTF.

This rearrangement joins TRBV9 to TRBJ2-5, with D perhaps TRBD1 (6 bases). Trimming removed 0 bases at V and 5 bases at J, with 17 bases between. There are 16 residues in the CDR3. Germline V CDR1 and CDR2: SGDLS, YYNGEE. The CDR3 spells CASSVAVQGIGETQYF. CDR3 DNA sequence: TGTGCCAGCAGCGTAGCCGTACAGGGTATAGGGGAGACCCAGTACTTC.

This chain connects TRBV7-8 to TRBJ2-1; tentative D call: TRBD2 (7 bases). The V end lost 1 base, the J end lost 2 bases, and 9 bases lay between the germline ends. Germline V gene lookup returns CDR1 SGHVS and CDR2 FQNEAQ. CDR3 length equals 15 residues. The CDR3 bases are TGTGCCAGCAGCTTAGGGGGGGGCACCTACAATGAGCAGTTCTTC. This gives the protein CASSLGGGTYNEQFF.

The CDR3 protein is CAIRDDRQVWAEQYF. Written as DNA, the CDR3 is TGTGCCATCAGGGACGACAGGCAAGTATGGGCCGAGCAGTACTTC. This rearrangement joins TRBV10-3 to TRBJ2-7; D may be TRBD1 (6 bases). The CDR3 is made up of 15 amino acids. V was clipped by 6 bases and J by 6 bases, with 21 bases between them. Germline V gene lookup returns CDR1 ENHRY and CDR2 SYGVKD.

This rearrangement joins TRBV11-3 to TRBJ2-7; possible D gene TRBD2, 6 bases. The CDR3 is made up of 15 amino acids. CDR1 SGHNT and CDR2 YENEEA come from the germline V gene. Trimming shortened V by 2 bases and J by 3 bases, and 14 bases separated the two germline ends. The CDR3 nucleotides read TGTGCCAGCAGCTTACGAACGGGAGCCTACTACGAGCAGTACTTC. The encoded protein is CASSLRTGAYYEQYF.

The rearrangement uses TRBV2 and TRBJ2-5, with 10 nucleotides matching TRBD1. This CDR3 contains 14 residues. Germline V CDR1 and CDR2: SNHLY, FYNNEI. The trim removed 5 bases at V and 5 bases at J, leaving 5 bases unmatched. CDR3 coding DNA: TGTGCCAGCAGTCGGGACAGGGGTGGGGAGACCCAGTACTTC. This sequence encodes CASSRDRGGETQYF.